The clone carrying this T cell receptor beta chain is hyperexpanded by share. Its antigen is as yet unknown. This beta chain lies outside the target of a library built for alpha chains; its clone size means little. Time point given: sample taken at primary tumor resection. The record originates from a study of spatial heterogeneity in lung cancer. On the study more broadly: Matched bulk RNA-seq provided a T cell module score, and TCR transcript counts in tumor regions correlated strongly with it.

Overall study results and limits: Expanded alpha and beta TCR counts within tumors tracked tumor mutation counts.

This CDR3 has 13 amino acids. Germline CDR1 reads DFQATT; CDR2 reads SNEGSKA (reference sequence). V was cut by 1 base and J by 0 bases, with 7 bases left in between. MiXCR, applied by TCRdb to the 5' RACE reads, yields one record per CDR3 protein. The table includes some 610 distinct CDR3 sequences, around 84% detected once. The source of this sequence is a female donor with early-stage non-small cell lung cancer. Sequencing was performed on lung tumor tissue, taken at surgery. The chain couples TRBV20-1 to TRBJ2-7; possibly TRBD2 for D (5 bases). This CDR3 reads CSARGTSSYEQYF. DNA of the CDR3: TGCAGTGCTAGAGGTACTAGCTCCTACGAGCAGTACTTC.